This TCR beta chain appears in the sequencing data of a study of shared clonotypes between healthy human individuals. Study observations and caveats: Even with large depth, rarefaction showed that sorted-subset sequencing was incomplete. It was the non-shared clonotypes that had lower generation probabilities than clonotypes shared by all four donors. Donor scarcity curtailed the genetic and exposure-history diversity represented herein.

The V gene's germline CDR1 is MDHEN and CDR2 SYDVKM. Trimming removed 6 bases at V and 8 bases at J, with 10 bases between. This CDR3 contains 11 residues. Per the original methods: For the immunoSEQ data, sequences were junction-only without quality scores, so filtering differed. TCRdb's copy holds only in-frame clones and misses some; the assay was immunoSEQ multiplex PCR. That table supplies the V and J calls and clone size; D and trimming were determined from the DNA. The table shows hundreds of thousands of clones, with around three quarters occurring only once. Details on this clone: No antigen is known for it.

The chain combines TRBV28 with TRBJ1-2; no definite D call. The sample consisted of memory CD4+ T cells sorted from blood. The subset: CD45RA-negative fraction. The TCR was taken from a woman aged 30 to 39 in good health. The CDR3 sequence is CASSPGRGYTF. DNA for the CDR3: TGTGCCAGCAGCCCCGGTAGGGGCTACACCTTC.